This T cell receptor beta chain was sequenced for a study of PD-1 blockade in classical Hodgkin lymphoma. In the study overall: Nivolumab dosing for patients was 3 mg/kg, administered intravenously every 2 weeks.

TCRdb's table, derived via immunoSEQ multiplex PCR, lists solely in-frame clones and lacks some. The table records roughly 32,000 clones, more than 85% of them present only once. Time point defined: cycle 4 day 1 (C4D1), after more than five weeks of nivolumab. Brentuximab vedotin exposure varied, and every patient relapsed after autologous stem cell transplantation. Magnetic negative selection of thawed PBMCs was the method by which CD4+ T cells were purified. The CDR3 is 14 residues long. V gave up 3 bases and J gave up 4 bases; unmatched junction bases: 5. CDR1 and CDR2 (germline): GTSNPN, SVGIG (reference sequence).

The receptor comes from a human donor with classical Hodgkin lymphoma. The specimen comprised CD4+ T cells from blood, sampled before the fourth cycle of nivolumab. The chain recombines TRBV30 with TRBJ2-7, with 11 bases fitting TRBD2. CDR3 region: CAWSRLAGSYEQYF. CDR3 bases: TGTGCCTGGAGCCGACTAGCGGGGAGTTACGAGCAGTACTTC.